These 28 T cell receptor beta chains were sequenced from one sample in a study of blood T cell repertoires in COVID-19. The protocol was immunoSEQ multiplex PCR, while the TCRdb copy is restricted to in-frame clones and leaves out a portion. Among about 160,000 clones, around 92% were seen once, and the ten largest hold approximately 5%. Input material: peripheral blood. The receptors shown here come from a man younger than 45 with COVID-19, enrolled during active disease.

The rearrangement links TRBV6-5 to TRBJ1-2; 8 positions agree with TRBD1. The ends lost 7 bases at V and 1 base at J; junction bases unmatched: 8. The CDR3 loop spans 15 amino acids. CDR1 and CDR2 from the germline V gene are MNHEY and SVGAGI. CDR3 in DNA: TGTGCCAGCACCGGGACAGGAACCTTTAACTATGGCTACACCTTC. Translating gives CASTGTGTFNYGYTF.

V is TRBV15 and J is TRBJ2-1; D might be TRBD1 (6 bases). Germline V gene data show CDR1 as LNHNV and CDR2 as YYDKDF (reference sequence). Trimming removed 8 bases from V and 0 bases from J, with 11 bases in between. The CDR3 runs to 14 residues. In DNA, the CDR3 is TGTGCCACCTCCCGGGACATCTCCTACAATGAGCAGTTCTTC. Protein product: CATSRDISYNEQFF.

This clone was counted once. The chain is built from TRBV5-1 and TRBJ2-3, with 7 bases that match TRBD1. The V gene's germline CDR1 is SGHRS and CDR2 YFSETQ. This CDR3 has 16 amino acids. Losses at the gene ends were 2 bases for V and 6 bases for J; bases not matched to a gene: 12. The CDR3 is CASSFAQGVRSDTQYF. DNA for the CDR3: TGCGCCAGCAGCTTCGCCCAGGGGGTTCGATCGGATACGCAGTATTTT.

This clone was observed a single time. The chain combines TRBV11-2 with TRBJ2-2; 8 bases match TRBD1. The trim removed 3 bases at V and 3 bases at J, leaving 9 bases unmatched. Germline loops: CDR1 SGHAT, CDR2 FQNNGV. This CDR3 has 17 residues. The CDR3, as DNA: TGTGCCAGCAGCTTTCCAACAGGGGGTACTTACACCGGGGAGCTGTTTTTT. Its protein product is CASSFPTGGTYTGELFF. Full variable domain (outside the CDR3, taken from reference TRBV11-2 and TRBJ2-2): EAGVAQSPRYKIIEKRQSVAFWCNPISGHATLYWYQQILGQGPKLLIQFQNNGVVDDSQLPKDRFSAERLKGVDSTLKIQPAKLEDSAVYLCASSFPTGGTYTGELFFGEGSRLTVL.

The CDR3 is CASSQDALDRVGDEKLFF. CDR3 DNA sequence: TGCGCCAGCAGCCAAGATGCCCTTGACAGGGTTGGGGATGAAAAACTGTTTTTT. The rearrangement joins TRBV4-1 to TRBJ1-4; 7 bases are a match to TRBD1. V shed 0 bases and J 6 bases; nucleotides not matched to a gene: 13. The CDR3 loop spans 18 amino acids. Germline V gene data show CDR1 as MGHRA and CDR2 as YSYEKL.

The V and J genes are TRBV5-6 and TRBJ2-3, with TRBD2 matching 7 bases. The CDR3 is 15 residues long. The germline CDR1 and CDR2 sequences are SGHDT and YYEEEE. Losses at the gene ends were 0 bases for V and 3 bases for J; bases not matched to a gene: 4. The CDR3 region has the DNA TGTGCCAGCAGCTTGGCCGGGGGGAGAACAGATACGCAGTATTTT. This gives the protein CASSLAGGRTDTQYF.

Comment on this clone: At one end the junction does not follow the germline gene, possibly because of a read error. The chain is built from TRBV11-2 and TRBJ1-6; D ambiguous. CDR1 is SGHAT and CDR2 is FQNNGV in the germline V gene. The CDR3 runs 15 residues. DNA for the CDR3: TGTGCCAGCAGCCTCTCCGGGTCCTTTAATTCACCCCTCCACTTT. As protein: CASSLSGSFNSPLHF.

J is TRBJ1-2 and V is TRBV5-6; D is ambiguous. Trimming shortened V by 0 bases and J by 4 bases, and 10 bases separated the two germline ends. The CDR3 covers 14 residues. CDR1 and CDR2 from the germline V gene are SGHDT and YYEEEE. The CDR3 spells CASSLVTISYGYTF. The DNA for the CDR3 is TGTGCCAGCAGCTTGGTTACTATATCCTATGGCTACACCTTC. Drawing the rest from reference TRBV5-6 and TRBJ1-2, the complete variable domain is DAGVTQSPTHLIKTRGQQVTLRCSPKSGHDTVSWYQQALGQGPQFIFQYYEEEERQRGNFPDRFSGHQFPNYSSELNVNALLLGDSALYLCASSLVTISYGYTFGSGTRLTVV.

The V gene is TRBV12-5, the J gene TRBJ1-4, with a weak D call TRBD1 (6 bases). Germline CDR1 and CDR2: LGHNT and FRNRAP. V was cut by 6 bases and J by 8 bases, with 16 bases left in between. The CDR3 runs to 14 residues. The CDR3 sequence is CASGQGHRDEKLFF. The CDR3 coding sequence is TGTGCTAGTGGCCAGGGTCACAGGGACGAAAAACTGTTTTTT.

The J gene is TRBJ2-1, the V gene TRBV19; no clear D gene. The CDR3 is made up of 12 amino acids. V was cut by 2 bases and J by 4 bases, with 3 bases left in between. The germline V gene has CDR1 LNHDA and CDR2 SQIVND (reference sequence). The DNA of the CDR3 is TGTGCCAGTAGTATATCGTACAATGAGCAGTTCTTC. Residues: CASSISYNEQFF. The full variable domain, its missing parts supplied by reference TRBV19 and TRBJ2-1, is DGGITQSPKYLFRKEGQNVTLSCEQNLNHDAMYWYRQDPGQGLRLIYYSQIVNDFQKGDIAEGYSVSREKKESFPLTVTSAQKNPTAFYLCASSISYNEQFFGPGTRLTVL.

This clone is a singleton in its sample. The gene calls are TRBV4-2 and TRBJ2-1; the D is unclear. The V end lost 1 base, the J end lost 1 base, and 8 bases lay between the germline ends. CDR3 length equals 15 residues. CDR1 LGHNA and CDR2 YNFKEQ come from the germline V gene. CDR3 DNA sequence: TGTGCCAGCAGCCAAGTGTTAGTGTCCTACAATGAGCAGTTCTTC. Translation gives CASSQVLVSYNEQFF.

V is TRBV7-2 and J is TRBJ1-5; unclear D gene. Trimming stripped 3 bases from V and 5 bases from J, with 5 bases between. Germline CDR1 reads SGHTA; CDR2 reads FQGNSA. CDR3 length: 12 amino acids. The CDR3 protein is CASSFYDQPQHF. CDR3 in DNA: TGTGCCAGCAGCTTTTATGATCAGCCCCAGCATTTT.

This rearrangement joins TRBV7-9 to TRBJ1-5, with 8 positions matching TRBD1. V shed 0 bases and J 0 bases; nucleotides not matched to a gene: 4. This CDR3 contains 17 residues. From germline, CDR1 is SEHNR and CDR2 FQNEAQ (reference sequence). The CDR3 DNA follows: TGTGCCAGCAGCTTAGCGCTTACAGGGGGTAGCAATCAGCCCCAGCATTTT. Protein: CASSLALTGGSNQPQHF.

V usage is TRBV11-2 and J usage is TRBJ2-5; 7 positions agree with TRBD1. CDR3 length: 16 residues. The germline V gene encodes CDR1 SGHAT and CDR2 FQNNGV. J gave up 4 bases and V 4 bases, and 12 bases lay outside the gene matches. CDR3 DNA sequence: TGTGCCAGCAGCTCCGGACGACAGGGTTGGGGAGAGACCCAGTACTTC. As protein: CASSSGRQGWGETQYF.

The chain joins TRBV10-3 to TRBJ2-7; 9 bases map to TRBD1. Trimming took 9 bases from V and 6 from J; bases not matched to a gene: 9. Germline values: CDR1 ENHRY, CDR2 SYGVKD. The CDR3 extends over 13 amino acids. CDR3 sequence: CAISGTGTFEQYF. CDR3 bases: TGTGCCATTTCCGGGACAGGGACGTTCGAGCAGTACTTC.

This chain uses TRBV27 with TRBJ1-5; 9 bases align to TRBD1. CDR1 is MNHEY and CDR2 is SMNVEV in the germline V gene (reference sequence). The CDR3 runs 15 residues. Trimming cost V 7 bases and J 3 bases; bases outside gene matches: 7. The CDR3 here is CASKTGGGNNQPQHF. The CDR3 DNA is TGTGCCAGCAAAACAGGGGGCGGAAACAATCAGCCCCAGCATTTT.

The chain recombines TRBV7-7 with TRBJ2-1, with 9 positions matching TRBD1. The trim removed 5 bases at V and 5 bases at J, leaving 7 bases unmatched. This CDR3 comprises 15 residues. CDR1 and CDR2 from the germline V gene are SSHAT and FNYEAQ (reference sequence). CDR3 region: CASSPRDRVNNEQFF. CDR3 sequence (DNA): TGTGCCAGCAGCCCCCGGGACAGGGTTAACAATGAGCAGTTCTTC.

V is TRBV6-5 and J is TRBJ2-5; D unresolved. Germline V lookup: CDR1 MNHEY, CDR2 SVGAGI. V was pared by 0 bases and J by 5 bases, with 16 bases between. The CDR3 spans 16 residues. CDR3 DNA sequence: TGTGCCAGCAGTTACTCTTCGCGAGGCCTCCGGGAGACCCAGTACTTC. As protein: CASSYSSRGLRETQYF.

V and J are TRBV19 and TRBJ2-2; 8 nucleotides align to TRBD1. The V and J ends lost 4 bases and 3 bases, in that order; junction bases with no gene match: 7. This CDR3 is 16 amino acids long. The germline CDR1 and CDR2 sequences are LNHDA and SQIVND (reference sequence). CDR3 nucleotides: TGTGCCAGTAGTAGAGACAGGGGCCGTTACACCGGGGAGCTGTTTTTT. Translation: CASSRDRGRYTGELFF.

The chain uses TRBV4-3 and TRBJ2-1, with 13 positions matching TRBD2. Trimming at V came to 4 bases and at J to 4 bases, leaving 4 bases not matched to a gene. Germline-derived CDR1 and CDR2 are LGHNA and YSLEER. This CDR3 region has 16 residues. Here the CDR3 reads CASSPTLAGGYNEQFF. CDR3 DNA sequence: TGCGCCAGCAGCCCGACACTAGCGGGGGGGTACAATGAGCAGTTCTTC.

The genes are TRBV5-8 and TRBJ1-5; 12 bases fit TRBD1. After removal of 4 bases from V and 5 bases from J, the junction contained 7 bases not matched to a gene. Germline lookup yields CDR1 SGHTS and CDR2 YDEGEE. The CDR3 extends over 16 amino acids. The CDR3 coding sequence is TGTGCCAGCAGCCAGGGGGGGACAGGGGGCTATCAGCCCCAGCATTTT. Protein product: CASSQGGTGGYQPQHF.

The chain combines TRBV5-5 with TRBJ2-1; D possibly corresponds to TRBD1 (6 bases). The V and J ends lost 0 bases and 7 bases respectively, with 11 bases between them. CDR3 length equals 14 residues. Germline-derived CDR1 and CDR2 are SGHKS and YYEKEE (reference sequence). Here the CDR3 reads CASSLAVGANEQFF. The DNA for the CDR3 is TGTGCCAGCAGCTTGGCCGTGGGGGCGAATGAGCAGTTCTTC.

The chain's CDR3 is CATSRDTVNNEQFF. CDR3 in DNA: TGTGCCACCAGCAGAGATACAGTCAACAATGAGCAGTTCTTC. The rearrangement joins TRBV15 to TRBJ2-1; D remains ambiguous. This CDR3 has 14 amino acids. Trimming left V 0 bases short and J 5 bases short, with 8 bases between. The germline CDR1 and CDR2 sequences are LNHNV and YYDKDF (reference sequence).

This clone was detected once. The chain uses TRBV10-3 and TRBJ1-5; 7 nucleotides agree with TRBD1. The CDR3 is 14 amino acids. V was clipped by 4 bases and J by 4 bases; unmatched bases: 4. Germline V lookup: CDR1 ENHRY, CDR2 SYGVKD. The CDR3 sequence is CAISVSGGNQPQHF. The CDR3 nucleotides are TGTGCCATCAGTGTTTCAGGGGGGAATCAGCCCCAGCATTTT.

The V gene is TRBV6-1, the J gene TRBJ1-1; 9 nucleotides agree with TRBD1. The CDR3 runs 18 residues. V trimming: 4 bases; J trimming: 0 bases; junction bases outside the gene matches: 12. Germline lookup yields CDR1 MNHNS and CDR2 SASEGT. The CDR3 DNA is TGTGCCAGCAGTGGGGGACAGGGTTTGGGGACCATGAACACTGAAGCTTTCTTT. Protein sequence: CASSGGQGLGTMNTEAFF.

The chain uses TRBV27 and TRBJ2-7; 7 bases map to TRBD1. CDR1 is MNHEY and CDR2 is SMNVEV in the germline V gene (reference sequence). V lost 7 bases, J lost 2 bases, and 11 bases stayed unmatched. The length of the CDR3 is 15 residues. This CDR3 is CASKISGTAPYEQYF. The DNA of the CDR3 is TGTGCCAGCAAGATATCCGGGACAGCTCCCTACGAGCAGTACTTC.

The V gene is TRBV19, the J gene TRBJ1-1; D might be TRBD1 (5 bases). V lost 1 base, J lost 5 bases, and 20 bases lay in between. The CDR3 runs to 17 residues. Germline values: CDR1 LNHDA, CDR2 SQIVND (reference sequence). CDR3 loop: CASSIVIDSGVGTEAFF. The CDR3 bases are TGTGCCAGTAGTATAGTGATAGACAGCGGGGTGGGGACTGAAGCTTTCTTT.

The genes are TRBV6-5 and TRBJ2-1; tentatively, D is TRBD2 (7 bases). The germline V gene has CDR1 MNHEY and CDR2 SVGAGI. This CDR3 is 15 amino acids long. The V and J ends lost 6 bases and 9 bases respectively, with 21 bases between them. The DNA of the CDR3 is TGTGCCAGCAGCCCGCAGGGGCGGGAGAGTAGTGAGCAGTTCTTC. Its translation: CASSPQGRESSEQFF.